These 12 T cell receptor beta chains were sequenced from one sample in a study of blood T cells in healthy people across ages. A second PCR, run for roughly 7 to 11 cycles, used a sample-barcoded 5' primer plus a J-beta primer mix. TCRdb used MiXCR to reprocess the 5' RACE reads, holding one entry per CDR3 protein. The sample lists roughly 2 million distinct CDR3 sequences, 49% occurring once. The sample was blood. These receptors were obtained from a woman aged 40 to 50 in good health.

On this clonotype itself: Sequence at one end of the junction differs from germline and may be a read error. This chain links TRBV9 with TRBJ2-7; D may be TRBD1 (6 bases). The CDR3 totals 14 residues. Germline CDR1 SGDLS, CDR2 YYNGEE. The CDR3 is CTSSFRGRAYEQYF. As DNA, the CDR3 is TGTACCAGCAGTTTCAGGGGTCGGGCCTACGAGCAGTACTTC.

CDR3 in DNA: TGTGCCAGCAGTTTAACCCCCCCCGGGGGGCCCTATGGCTACACCTTC. This gives the protein CASSLTPPGGPYGYTF. The chain employs TRBV28 and TRBJ1-2; the D gene is possibly TRBD1 (6 bases). V dropped 2 bases and J dropped 4 bases, with 17 bases sitting between them. There are 16 residues in the CDR3. CDR1 MDHEN and CDR2 SYDVKM come from the germline V gene.

The rearrangement links TRBV28 to TRBJ2-7; no clear D. V lost 4 bases and J 4 bases, leaving 17 bases between the germline ends. The germline gives CDR1 MDHEN, CDR2 SYDVKM. The CDR3 length is 15 residues. In DNA, the CDR3 is TGTGCCAGCAGTTCATCGGTGGGCAGAAGGTACGAGCAGTACTTC. Translation: CASSSSVGRRYEQYF.

This clonotype was detected only a few times. This chain links TRBV29-1 with TRBJ2-1; TRBD1 agrees at 10 bases. Trimming took 7 bases from V and 7 from J; bases not matched to a gene: 13. There are 15 residues in the CDR3. Germline CDR1 is SQVTM and CDR2 is ANQGSEA. The CDR3: CSGGTDRGRVNEQFF. In DNA form, the CDR3 reads TGCAGCGGGGGTACAGACAGGGGGCGAGTAAATGAGCAGTTCTTC.

The chain couples TRBV10-3 to TRBJ2-5, with D perhaps TRBD2 (7 bases). The V end lost 3 bases, the J end lost 1 base, and 15 bases lay between the germline ends. CDR3 length: 16 amino acids. CDR1 is ENHRY, CDR2 SYGVKD, per germline. Here the CDR3 DNA reads TGTGCCATCAGTGAAGGGGGGGCTCAATTCCAAGAGACCCAGTACTTC. Translation gives CAISEGGAQFQETQYF.

The J gene is TRBJ1-2, the V gene TRBV20-1, with D perhaps TRBD1 (6 bases). Germline CDR1 is DFQATT and CDR2 is SNEGSKA (reference sequence). Trimming cost V 1 base and J 8 bases, with 14 bases left between them. This CDR3 has 13 residues. The CDR3 DNA sequence: TGCAGTGCTAGAGGAACAGGGTTCGGGGGCTACACCTTC. Protein: CSARGTGFGGYTF.

This chain connects TRBV12-3 or TRBV12-4 to TRBJ2-3, with D tentatively TRBD1 (6 bases). The CDR3 loop spans 15 amino acids. Between the trimmed V and J ends, which lost 7 bases and 2 bases, there was a span of 16 bases. CDR3 DNA sequence: TGTGCCAGCACCTCCGACAGGCCTATCACAGATACGCAGTATTTT. It specifies CASTSDRPITDTQYF.

The rearrangement uses TRBV9 and TRBJ1-2; 10 bases agree with TRBD1. The CDR3 has 16 amino acids. Trimming took 7 bases from V and 3 from J; bases not matched to a gene: 12. Per germline, CDR1 SGDLS and CDR2 YYNGEE. The CDR3 region is CASGGTGAREDYGYTF. The CDR3 coding sequence is TGTGCCAGCGGGGGGACAGGGGCCCGTGAGGACTATGGCTACACCTTC.

This sequence joins TRBV4-3 and TRBJ1-1; unclear D gene. CDR3 length: 12 amino acids. Germline-derived CDR1 and CDR2 are LGHNA and YSLEER. Trimming removed 0 bases at V and 7 bases at J, with 6 bases between. The CDR3 sequence: CASSQDMSEAFF. CDR3 sequence (DNA): TGCGCCAGCAGCCAAGATATGAGTGAAGCTTTCTTT.

This clonotype was observed a few times. The V call is TRBV4-1, the J call TRBJ2-7; TRBD2 matches at 11 bases. Trimming cost V 1 base and J 6 bases; bases outside gene matches: 11. The CDR3 sequence is 17 residues long. CDR1 MGHRA and CDR2 YSYEKL come from the germline V gene. The CDR3: CASSQVIAGLAGGEQYF. As DNA, the CDR3 is TGCGCCAGCAGCCAAGTGATTGCTGGACTAGCGGGTGGCGAGCAGTACTTC.

This chain uses TRBV12-3 or TRBV12-4 with TRBJ2-3; D call uncertain. This CDR3 region has 15 residues. The germline V and J ends were trimmed by 4 bases and 1 base, with 12 bases remaining between them. CDR3 in DNA: TGTGCCAGCAGTTCGGGCTTGATGGGCACAGATACGCAGTATTTT. Its translation: CASSSGLMGTDTQYF.

This clonotype was recorded a few times. The genes are TRBV5-6 and TRBJ2-7; D remains unclear. V lost 4 bases and J lost 5, with 19 bases in between. This CDR3 is built from 15 residues. Germline CDR1 SGHDT, CDR2 YYEEEE. The CDR3 nucleotides read TGTGCCAGCAGCCCAGTTGGAGCGCGAGAGAACGAGCAGTACTTC. Protein sequence: CASSPVGARENEQYF. Using reference TRBV5-6 and TRBJ2-7 for the parts outside the CDR3, the full variable domain is DAGVTQSPTHLIKTRGQQVTLRCSPKSGHDTVSWYQQALGQGPQFIFQYYEEEERQRGNFPDRFSGHQFPNYSSELNVNALLLGDSALYLCASSPVGARENEQYFGPGTRLTVT.